The subject of this entry is one TCR beta chain. Researchers ran the PCR with 60 Vbeta and 13 Jbeta primers. Here immunoSEQ multiplex PCR was the method, and the copy in TCRdb shows in-frame clones only, minus some. This sample contains tens of thousands of clones. The sample comes from a study of cytomegalovirus exposure and HLA in healthy donors. The V segment lost 4 bases and the J segment 2 bases; nucleotides outside the gene matches: 10. CDR3 length: 16 amino acids. Per the germline V gene, CDR1 is SGHTA and CDR2 is FQGNSA. The receptor's source is a woman between 40 and 50 years old in good health and CMV-seronegative. The V call is TRBV7-2, the J call TRBJ2-5; 7 bases map to TRBD2. The source material was PBMCs. The CDR3 DNA reads TGTGCCAGCAGCTCCTCTCTGGGGGGGGGTCAAGAGACCCAGTACTTC. Its protein product is CASSSSLGGGQETQYF.